Sequencing of this T cell receptor (beta chain) was carried out in a study of T cell repertoires in cytomegalovirus infection. The CDR3 is 15 amino acids. V lost 1 base to trimming and J lost 0 bases, with 10 bases between them. Germline values: CDR1 SNHLY, CDR2 FYNNEI. This clonotype was seen repeatedly, ten times or more. TCRdb reprocessed the reads via MiXCR and lists one record per CDR3 protein. The sample yields 500,000 to 600,000 distinct CDR3 sequences, 16% seen once. Sequencing used CD8+ T cells from PBMCs. V is TRBV2 and J is TRBJ2-7; D tentatively fits TRBD1 or TRBD2 (6 bases each). This receptor was identified in a human donor in good health (CMV status not recorded). Some clones in this sample may be carry-over from other donors' samples. CDR3: CASSEVGGSSYEQYF. For the CDR3, the DNA is TGTGCCAGCAGTGAAGTGGGGGGCTCCTCCTACGAGCAGTACTTC. The variable domain in full, with the rest retrieved from reference TRBV2 and TRBJ2-7, is EPEVTQTPSHQVTQMGQEVILRCVPISNHLYFYWYRQILGQKVEFLVSFYNNEISEKSEIFDDQFSVERPDGSNFTLKIRSTKLEDSAMYFCASSEVGGSSYEQYFGPGTRLTVT.